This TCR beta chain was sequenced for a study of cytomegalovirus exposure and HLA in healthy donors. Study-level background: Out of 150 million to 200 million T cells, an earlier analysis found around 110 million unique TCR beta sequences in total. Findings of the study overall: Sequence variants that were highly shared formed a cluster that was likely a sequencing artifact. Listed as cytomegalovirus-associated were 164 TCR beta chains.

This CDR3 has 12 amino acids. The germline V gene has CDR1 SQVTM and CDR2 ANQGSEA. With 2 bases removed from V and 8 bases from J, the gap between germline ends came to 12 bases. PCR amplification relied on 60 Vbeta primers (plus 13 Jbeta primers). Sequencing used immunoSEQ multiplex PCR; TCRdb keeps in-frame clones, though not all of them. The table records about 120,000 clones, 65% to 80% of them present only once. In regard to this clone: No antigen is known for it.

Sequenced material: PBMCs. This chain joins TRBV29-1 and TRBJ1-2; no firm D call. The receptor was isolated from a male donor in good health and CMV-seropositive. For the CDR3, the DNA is TGCAGCGTTGAAACGGGGAGCGGGGGCTACACCTTC. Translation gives CSVETGSGGYTF.